This T cell receptor (beta chain) was retrieved from a study of PD-1 blockade in mismatch repair-deficient tumors. The wider study: Enrolled about 2013-2017, patients had progressing, pretreated mismatch repair-deficient cancers of about a dozen types.

J gave up 10 bases and V 0 bases, and 2 bases lay outside the gene matches. The CDR3 has 15 amino acids. Germline-derived CDR1 and CDR2 are MNHEY and SMNVEV (reference sequence). The repertoire was sequenced with immunoSEQ multiplex PCR; TCRdb's copy has only in-frame clones and lacks some. Among some 130,000 clones listed, 85% to 90% were seen once. Mismatch repair deficiency was confirmed in all patients, by PCR or immunohistochemistry. A few pembrolizumab responders had their TCRs sequenced. This TCR was recovered from an adult with mismatch repair-deficient cancer. This chain connects TRBV27 to TRBJ2-5, with 16 bases aligning to TRBD2. This specimen was peripheral blood, taken roughly 70 weeks after starting pembrolizumab. The DNA of the CDR3 is TGTGCCAGCAGTTTATCGGGACTAGCGGGAGGGGACCAGTACTTC. It translates to CASSLSGLAGGDQYF.